The 18 T cell receptor beta chains below were found in one sample sequenced in a study of cytomegalovirus exposure and HLA in healthy donors. Use of 60 Vbeta and 13 Jbeta primers characterized the PCR. The table came from immunoSEQ multiplex PCR; TCRdb's copy has only in-frame clones and leaves some out. The table shows 130,000 or so clones, with less than 85% occurring only once. The sequencing input was PBMCs. These TCRs come from a man aged 40-50 years in good health and CMV-seronegative.

The rearrangement joins TRBV29-1 to TRBJ1-1, with 7 bases lining up with TRBD1. Germline assignment: CDR1 SQVTM and CDR2 ANQGSEA. Trimming took 6 bases from V and 3 from J; bases not matched to a gene: 4. CDR3 size: 12 residues. Here the CDR3 reads CSVSDRDTEAFF. In nucleotides, the CDR3 is TGCAGCGTAAGCGACAGGGACACTGAAGCTTTCTTT.

The chain combines TRBV6-1 with TRBJ2-7; possible D gene TRBD2, 5 bases. CDR3 length: 13 amino acids. V lost 10 bases and J lost 2, with 15 bases in between. The V gene's germline CDR1 is MNHNS and CDR2 SASEGT. This chain's CDR3 is CATILVWPYEQYF. CDR3 nucleotides: TGTGCCACCATACTAGTATGGCCCTACGAGCAGTACTTC.

This chain connects TRBV4-3 to TRBJ1-6; D gene unclear. Germline CDR1 LGHNA, CDR2 YSLEER. The V and J ends lost 1 base and 9 bases respectively, with 22 bases between them. CDR3 length: 18 residues. This CDR3 is CASSQGHEGIVLTSPLHF. Here the CDR3 DNA reads TGCGCCAGCAGCCAAGGCCATGAGGGAATCGTCCTAACTTCACCCCTCCACTTT.

V is TRBV27 and J is TRBJ2-3; 8 bases align to TRBD1. CDR3 length: 16 amino acids. The V gene end was trimmed by 3 bases and the J gene end by 4 bases; junction bases not matched to a gene: 9. Germline V gives CDR1 MNHEY, CDR2 SMNVEV (reference sequence). CDR3 nucleotide sequence: TGTGCCAGCAGTTTCAACGGCAGGGGGCGCGCAGATACGCAGTATTTT. Translation: CASSFNGRGRADTQYF.

The chain couples TRBV2 to TRBJ1-1; D gene ambiguous. Germline CDR1 and CDR2: SNHLY and FYNNEI. The V and J ends lost 6 bases and 1 base respectively, with 12 bases between them. The CDR3 spans 14 residues. The CDR3 sequence: CASRVIPGNTEAFF. As DNA, the CDR3 is TGTGCCAGCAGAGTAATTCCGGGGAACACTGAAGCTTTCTTT.

The V and J genes are TRBV6-1 and TRBJ2-2; 10 bases match TRBD1. The CDR3 spans 15 residues. Germline CDR1 is MNHNS and CDR2 is SASEGT. The trim removed 5 bases at V and 7 bases at J, leaving 7 bases unmatched. This chain's CDR3 is CASSSRQGAGGELFF. The DNA for the CDR3 is TGTGCCAGCAGTTCCCGACAGGGGGCGGGCGGGGAGCTGTTTTTT.

The chain combines TRBV19 with TRBJ2-7; D call uncertain. From germline, CDR1 is LNHDA and CDR2 SQIVND (reference sequence). The CDR3 sequence is 15 residues long. V was pared by 0 bases and J by 2 bases, with 11 bases between. The CDR3 DNA reads as TGTGCCAGTAGTATAGATCTTTCTGAGGCCTACGAGCAGTACTTC. Encoded protein: CASSIDLSEAYEQYF. Complete variable domain (other parts from reference TRBV19 and TRBJ2-7): DGGITQSPKYLFRKEGQNVTLSCEQNLNHDAMYWYRQDPGQGLRLIYYSQIVNDFQKGDIAEGYSVSREKKESFPLTVTSAQKNPTAFYLCASSIDLSEAYEQYFGPGTRLTVT.

V usage is TRBV7-9 and J usage is TRBJ1-4; no definite D call. The CDR3 extends over 15 amino acids. CDR1 and CDR2 (germline): SEHNR, FQNEAQ (reference sequence). The V and J ends lost 4 bases and 0 bases respectively, with 9 bases between them. CDR3 sequence (DNA): TGTGCCAGCAGCTCGAGTCAACCAACTAATGAAAAACTGTTTTTT. Protein sequence: CASSSSQPTNEKLFF.

The chain joins TRBV5-6 to TRBJ2-7, with a weak D call TRBD2 (6 bases). Looked up from germline, CDR1 is SGHDT and CDR2 is YYEEEE. The CDR3 totals 14 residues. V lost 3 bases to trimming and J lost 3 bases, with 13 bases between them. This CDR3 is CASSSEASDYEQYF. The CDR3, as DNA: TGTGCCAGCAGCTCCGAGGCTAGCGACTACGAGCAGTACTTC. Variable domain in full (rest from reference TRBV5-6 and TRBJ2-7): DAGVTQSPTHLIKTRGQQVTLRCSPKSGHDTVSWYQQALGQGPQFIFQYYEEEERQRGNFPDRFSGHQFPNYSSELNVNALLLGDSALYLCASSSEASDYEQYFGPGTRLTVT.

The genes are TRBV5-6 and TRBJ2-1; TRBD2 matches 8 bases. The length of the CDR3 is 15 residues. V trimming: 4 bases; J trimming: 0 bases; junction bases outside the gene matches: 3. In germline, CDR1 is SGHDT, CDR2 YYEEEE. CDR3 sequence: CASSAGTSSYNEQFF. The CDR3 DNA reads as TGTGCCAGCAGCGCCGGGACTAGCTCCTACAATGAGCAGTTCTTC.

This chain uses TRBV5-1 with TRBJ1-2, with a possible D match to TRBD1 (6 bases). CDR3 size: 15 residues. Germline V gene data show CDR1 as SGHRS and CDR2 as YFSETQ. Trimming cost V 0 bases and J 2 bases, with 11 bases left between them. The CDR3 sequence: CASSLEGDPNYGYTF. The CDR3 bases are TGCGCCAGCAGCTTGGAGGGGGACCCCAACTATGGCTACACCTTC.

The chain joins TRBV6-6 to TRBJ1-5; 10 positions agree with TRBD1. Germline-derived CDR1 and CDR2 are MNHNY and SVGAGI (reference sequence). Losses at the gene ends were 6 bases for V and 6 bases for J; bases not matched to a gene: 2. This CDR3 region has 13 residues. CDR3 coding DNA: TGTGCCAGCAGGGGACAGGGGTCTCAGCCCCAGCATTTT. It is translated as CASRGQGSQPQHF.

This clone was detected a few times. V gene TRBV7-8 combines with J gene TRBJ2-1; maybe TRBD1 (5 bases). From germline, CDR1 is SGHVS and CDR2 FQNEAQ. V lost 2 bases to trimming and J lost 7 bases, with 12 bases between them. The length of the CDR3 is 14 residues. For the CDR3, the DNA is TGTGCCAGCAGCTTACAAGGTGGGGCGAATGAGCAGTTCTTC. Protein sequence: CASSLQGGANEQFF.

This clone was picked up one time. The chain uses TRBV7-9 and TRBJ2-5, with 7 bases identical to TRBD2. V dropped 6 bases and J dropped 5; count of bases not matched to a gene: 9. This CDR3 has 14 amino acids. Germline V lookup: CDR1 SEHNR, CDR2 FQNEAQ (reference sequence). The CDR3 loop reads CASRSGGGRETQYF. The CDR3 nucleotides read TGTGCCAGCAGATCGGGGGGAGGACGGGAGACCCAGTACTTC. Full variable domain (remainder filled in from reference TRBV7-9 and TRBJ2-5): DTGVSQNPRHKITKRGQNVTFRCDPISEHNRLYWYRQTLGQGPEFLTYFQNEAQLEKSRLLSDRFSAERPKGSFSTLEIQRTEQGDSAMYLCASRSGGGRETQYFGPGTRLLVL.

This clone occurred once. CDR3 region: CASSQGVQETQYF. DNA of the CDR3: TGCGCCAGCAGCCAAGGCGTTCAAGAGACCCAGTACTTC. This chain uses TRBV4-3 with TRBJ2-5; D call uncertain. Deletions cut 1 base from V and 2 bases from J, with 5 bases between. This CDR3 region has 13 residues. Germline V gene data show CDR1 as LGHNA and CDR2 as YSLEER.

J is TRBJ2-1 and V is TRBV19; weak D call: TRBD2 (5 bases). V was shortened by 5 bases and J by 4 bases, with 21 bases between the two germline ends. Looked up from germline, CDR1 is LNHDA and CDR2 is SQIVND (reference sequence). The CDR3 is made up of 17 amino acids. CDR3 sequence reads: CASSSQLDPLNYNEQFF. The CDR3 DNA is TGTGCCAGTAGTTCGCAACTAGATCCCCTGAATTACAATGAGCAGTTCTTC. The full variable domain, with the rest looked up from reference TRBV19 and TRBJ2-1, is DGGITQSPKYLFRKEGQNVTLSCEQNLNHDAMYWYRQDPGQGLRLIYYSQIVNDFQKGDIAEGYSVSREKKESFPLTVTSAQKNPTAFYLCASSSQLDPLNYNEQFFGPGTRLTVL.

The chain has TRBV15 and TRBJ2-7; 9 bases agree with TRBD1. The CDR3 covers 13 residues. From germline, CDR1 is LNHNV and CDR2 YYDKDF (reference sequence). Unmatched junction bases numbered 4, after V lost 6 bases and J lost 4 bases. CDR3 sequence reads: CATRGTGSYEQYF. The DNA for the CDR3 is TGTGCCACCAGGGGGACAGGGAGTTACGAGCAGTACTTC. Using reference TRBV15 and TRBJ2-7 for the parts outside the CDR3, the full variable domain is DAMVIQNPRYQVTQFGKPVTLSCSQTLNHNVMYWYQQKSSQAPKLLFHYYDKDFNNEADTPDNFQSRRPNTSFCFLDIRSPGLGDTAMYLCATRGTGSYEQYFGPGTRLTVT.

The rearrangement links TRBV18 to TRBJ2-7; TRBD1 matches 10 bases. The CDR3 extends over 15 amino acids. The trim removed 5 bases at V and 0 bases at J, leaving 4 bases unmatched. CDR1 KGHSH and CDR2 LQKENI come from the germline V gene. The CDR3 DNA is TGTGCCAGCTCAGGGACAGGGGCTTTCTCCTACGAGCAGTACTTC. Translated: CASSGTGAFSYEQYF.